This record concerns one TCR beta chain sequence. Its antigen remains unknown. This CDR3 is also generated by other DNA sequences in the sample. The germline V gene has CDR1 MDHEN and CDR2 SYDVKM. The V and J ends lost 5 bases and 3 bases respectively, with 8 bases between them. The CDR3 totals 12 residues. This entry comes from a study of T cell repertoires in ileal Crohn's disease. Whole-study context: Thiopurines (fewer than 12) or anti-TNF agents (more than 17) were given postoperatively to about half.

Regarding the study as a whole: Every patient over 26.8% clonality showed endoscopic recurrence. Active smokers at surgery had more clonal expansions than non-smokers.

The method was immunoSEQ multiplex PCR; TCRdb's version includes in-frame clones alone and lacks a portion of them. The table has about 17,000 clones, 50% to 75% seen once; the top ten hold 6.5%. Sequencing was performed on ileal tissue. The chain is built from TRBV28 and TRBJ2-7; D gene unclear. The origin of this receptor is an adult with Crohn's disease. The CDR3 is CASSTPGYEQYF. The CDR3 coding sequence is TGTGCCAGCAGTACCCCGGGCTACGAGCAGTACTTC.